This section outlines one T cell receptor (beta chain) sequence together with its context. Sequencing was performed with immunoSEQ multiplex PCR; in TCRdb, only in-frame clones are kept and a portion is missing. The profile shows more than 2 million clones, less than 95% of them singletons. Naive CD8 cells lacked CD45RO and underwent positive selection for CCR7, leaving out terminally differentiated effector memory CD45RA+ cells. The data were obtained in a study of shared clonotypes between healthy human individuals. The origin of this receptor is a young man in good health. Input material: naive CD8+ T cells sorted from blood.

CDR3 residues: CASWDPSVGQETQYF. CDR3 DNA: TGTGCCAGTTGGGACCCTTCGGTGGGGCAAGAGACCCAGTACTTC. The rearrangement joins TRBV19 to TRBJ2-5; TRBD1 or TRBD2 may be the D gene (5 bases each). V lost 8 bases to trimming and J lost 2 bases, with 18 bases between them. Germline V CDR1 and CDR2: LNHDA, SQIVND (reference sequence). The CDR3 length is 15 residues.